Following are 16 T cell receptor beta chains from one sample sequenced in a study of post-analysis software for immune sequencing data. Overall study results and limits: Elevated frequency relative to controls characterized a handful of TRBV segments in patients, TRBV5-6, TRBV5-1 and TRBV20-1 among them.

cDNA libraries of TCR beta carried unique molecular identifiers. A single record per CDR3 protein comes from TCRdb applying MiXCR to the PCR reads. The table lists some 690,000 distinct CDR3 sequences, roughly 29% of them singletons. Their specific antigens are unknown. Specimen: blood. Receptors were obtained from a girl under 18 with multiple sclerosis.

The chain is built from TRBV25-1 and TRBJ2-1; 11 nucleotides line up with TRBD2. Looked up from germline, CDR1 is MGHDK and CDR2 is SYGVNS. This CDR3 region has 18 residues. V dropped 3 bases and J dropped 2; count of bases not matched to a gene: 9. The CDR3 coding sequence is TGTGCCAGCAGTGACCCCCTAGCGGGAGGCCTCCCCTACAATGAGCAGTTCTTC. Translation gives CASSDPLAGGLPYNEQFF.

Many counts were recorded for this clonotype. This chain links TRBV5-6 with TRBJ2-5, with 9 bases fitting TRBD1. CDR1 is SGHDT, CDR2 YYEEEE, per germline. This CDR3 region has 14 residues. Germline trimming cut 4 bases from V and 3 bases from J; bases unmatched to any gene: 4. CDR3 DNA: TGTGCCAGCAGCCTCCGGGACAGGGAAGAGACCCAGTACTTC. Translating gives CASSLRDREETQYF.

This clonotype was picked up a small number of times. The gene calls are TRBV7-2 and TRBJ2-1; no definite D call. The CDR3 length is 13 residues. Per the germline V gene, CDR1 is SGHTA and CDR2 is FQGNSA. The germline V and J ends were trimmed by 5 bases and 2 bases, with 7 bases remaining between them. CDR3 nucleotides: TGTGCCAGCAGCCGGAGTACCTACAATGAGCAGTTCTTC. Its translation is CASSRSTYNEQFF.

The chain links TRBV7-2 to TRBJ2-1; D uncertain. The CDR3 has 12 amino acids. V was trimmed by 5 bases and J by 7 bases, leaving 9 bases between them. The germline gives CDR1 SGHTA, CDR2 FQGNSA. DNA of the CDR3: TGTGCCAGCAGCCTCCGGCTGAATGAGCAGTTCTTC. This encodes CASSLRLNEQFF.

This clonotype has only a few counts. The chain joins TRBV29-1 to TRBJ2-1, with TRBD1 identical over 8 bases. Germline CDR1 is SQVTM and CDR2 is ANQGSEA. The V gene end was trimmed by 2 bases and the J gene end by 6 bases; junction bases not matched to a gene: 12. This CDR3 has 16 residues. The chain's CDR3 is CSVEPGTGHRGNEQFF. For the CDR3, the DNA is TGCAGCGTTGAACCCGGGACAGGACATCGGGGCAATGAGCAGTTCTTC.

Here the CDR3 reads CASSLAGLAEVPDTQYF. CDR3 DNA: TGCGCCAGCAGCTTGGCCGGACTAGCGGAGGTCCCAGATACGCAGTATTTT. V is TRBV5-1 and J is TRBJ2-3; TRBD2 aligns across 10 bases. There are 17 residues in the CDR3. The V gene end was trimmed by 0 bases and the J gene end by 4 bases; junction bases not matched to a gene: 8. The V gene's germline CDR1 is SGHRS and CDR2 YFSETQ.

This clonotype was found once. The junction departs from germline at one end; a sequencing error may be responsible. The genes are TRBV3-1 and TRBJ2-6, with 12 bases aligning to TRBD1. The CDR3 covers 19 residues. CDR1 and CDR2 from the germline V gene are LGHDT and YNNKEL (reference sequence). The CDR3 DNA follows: TGTGCCAGCAGCCGGGACAGGGGGCGCAGGAGCTCTGGGGCCAACGTCCCGACTTTC. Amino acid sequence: CASSRDRGRRSSGANVPTF. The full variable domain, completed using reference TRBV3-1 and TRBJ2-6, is DTAVSQTPKYLVTQMGNDKSIKCEQNLGHDTMYWYKQDSKKFLKIMFSYNNKELIINETVPNRFSPKSPDKAHLNLHINSLELGDSAVYFCASSRDRGRRSSGANVPTFGAGSRLTVL.

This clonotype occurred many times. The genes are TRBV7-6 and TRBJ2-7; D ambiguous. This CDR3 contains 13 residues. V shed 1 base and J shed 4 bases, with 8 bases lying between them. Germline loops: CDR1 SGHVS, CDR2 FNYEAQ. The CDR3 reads CASSLDFSYEQYF. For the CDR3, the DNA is TGTGCCAGCAGCTTAGACTTTTCATACGAGCAGTACTTC.

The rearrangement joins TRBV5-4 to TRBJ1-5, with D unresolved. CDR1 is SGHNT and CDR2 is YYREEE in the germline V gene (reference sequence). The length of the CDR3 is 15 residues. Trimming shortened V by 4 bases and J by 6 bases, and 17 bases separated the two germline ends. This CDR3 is CASSPVPGSGQPQHF. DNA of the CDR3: TGTGCCAGCAGCCCCGTACCCGGTTCTGGTCAGCCCCAGCATTTT.

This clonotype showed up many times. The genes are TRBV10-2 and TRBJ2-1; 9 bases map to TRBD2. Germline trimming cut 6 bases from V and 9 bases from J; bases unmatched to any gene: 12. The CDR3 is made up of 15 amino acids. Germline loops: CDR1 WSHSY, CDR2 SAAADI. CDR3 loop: CASRGIAGVHGEQFF. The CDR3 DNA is TGCGCCAGCAGAGGTATAGCGGGAGTTCACGGTGAGCAGTTCTTC.

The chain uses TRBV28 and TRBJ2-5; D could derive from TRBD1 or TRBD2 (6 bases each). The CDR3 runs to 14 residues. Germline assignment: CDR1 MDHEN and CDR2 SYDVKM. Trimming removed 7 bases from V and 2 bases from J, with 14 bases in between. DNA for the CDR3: TGTGCCAGCACCCAAGGGGGGTCACAAGAGACCCAGTACTTC. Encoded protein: CASTQGGSQETQYF.

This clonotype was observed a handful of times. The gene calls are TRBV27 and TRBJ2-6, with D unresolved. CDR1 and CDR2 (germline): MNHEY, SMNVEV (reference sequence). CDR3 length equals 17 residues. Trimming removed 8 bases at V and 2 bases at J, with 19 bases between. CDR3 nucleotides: TGTGCCAGCTCGTCCAGTAGGGTATTCCCTGGGGCCAACGTCCTGACTTTC. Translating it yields CASSSSRVFPGANVLTF. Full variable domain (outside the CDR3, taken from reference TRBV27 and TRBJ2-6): EAQVTQNPRYLITVTGKKLTVTCSQNMNHEYMSWYRQDPGLGLRQIYYSMNVEVTDKGDVPEGYKVSRKEKRNFPLILESPSPNQTSLYFCASSSSRVFPGANVLTFGAGSRLTVL.

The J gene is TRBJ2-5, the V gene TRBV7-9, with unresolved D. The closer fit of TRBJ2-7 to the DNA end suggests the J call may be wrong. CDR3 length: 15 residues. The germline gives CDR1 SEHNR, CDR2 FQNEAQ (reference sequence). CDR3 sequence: CASTRKVAANIEQYF. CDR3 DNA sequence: TGTGCCAGCACCCGAAAAGTAGCCGCGAACATCGAGCAGTACTTC.

CDR3 coding DNA: TGCGCCAGCAGCCAAGATCTGGAGGGGGCGGCCGGGGAGCTGTTTTTT. It translates to CASSQDLEGAAGELFF. The chain links TRBV4-1 to TRBJ2-2; D possibly corresponds to TRBD1 (7 bases). Germline V CDR1 and CDR2: MGHRA, YSYEKL. Trimming left V 0 bases short and J 6 bases short, with 14 bases between. This CDR3 spans 16 amino acids.

In DNA, the CDR3 is TGCGCCAGCCAAGTCGGGACGGCGGACTCCTACGAGCAGTACTTC. This translates into CASQVGTADSYEQYF. The chain has TRBV5-1 and TRBJ2-7; D may correspond to TRBD1 or TRBD2 (5 bases each). The germline gives CDR1 SGHRS, CDR2 YFSETQ. V dropped 7 bases and J dropped 0 bases, with 17 bases sitting between them. The CDR3 consists of 15 residues.

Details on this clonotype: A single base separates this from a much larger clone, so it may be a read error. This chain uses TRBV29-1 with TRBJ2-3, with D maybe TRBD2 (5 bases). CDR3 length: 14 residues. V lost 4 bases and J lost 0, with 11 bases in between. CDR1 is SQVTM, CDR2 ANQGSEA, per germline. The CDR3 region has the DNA TGCAGCGTTGGGGGTAGCGATAGCACAGATACGCAGTATTTT. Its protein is CSVGGSDSTDTQYF.